A single T cell receptor (beta chain) is shown here with its context. Its antigen is unknown. Per germline, CDR1 MNHEY and CDR2 SMNVEV (reference sequence). The CDR3 sequence is 15 residues long. V lost 2 bases, J lost 4 bases, and 5 bases stayed unmatched. The record originates from a study of cytomegalovirus exposure and HLA in healthy donors. Amplification used 60 Vbeta primers and 13 Jbeta primers. Sequencing was performed with immunoSEQ multiplex PCR; in TCRdb, only in-frame clones are kept and a portion is missing. The table lists around 210,000 clones, around 80% of them singletons. Study conclusions and caveats: When analyzed later, a missense DCLRE1C variant was found to be linked to TCR beta V- and J-gene trimming.

The chain couples TRBV27 to TRBJ2-7; 10 bases match TRBD1. Material: PBMCs. The source is a man aged 45 to 65 in good health and CMV-seronegative. The CDR3 protein is CASSLRDRGTYEQYF. CDR3 nucleotide sequence: TGTGCCAGCAGTTTACGGGACAGGGGTACGTACGAGCAGTACTTC.